Below, 17 T cell receptor beta chains from the same sample are listed, as sequenced in a study of T cell responses to AZD1222 COVID-19 vaccine. Sequencing was performed with immunoSEQ multiplex PCR; in TCRdb, only in-frame clones are kept and a portion is missing. The table has 110,000 or so clones, around nine tenths seen once. Sequencing used peripheral blood, obtained 28 days after the second AZD1222 dose. The receptors originated from an adult who received the AZD1222 COVID-19 vaccine.

The gene calls are TRBV12-3 or TRBV12-4 and TRBJ2-7; TRBD2 might be the D (6 bases). Trimming removed 7 bases from V and 3 bases from J, with 13 bases in between. This CDR3 is 13 amino acids long. The CDR3 sequence is CASTRGVNYEQYF. The CDR3 region has the DNA TGTGCCAGCACCCGCGGGGTCAACTACGAGCAGTACTTC.

The chain employs TRBV9 and TRBJ1-2, with D hard to call. CDR3 length: 14 amino acids. V gave up 4 bases and J gave up 2 bases, with 12 bases separating them. The germline V gene has CDR1 SGDLS and CDR2 YYNGEE. CDR3 in DNA: TGTGCCAGCAGCCAGACAATGACCAACTATGGCTACACCTTC. Translating gives CASSQTMTNYGYTF.

The chain joins TRBV10-3 to TRBJ2-1; 11 positions match TRBD2. The germline gives CDR1 ENHRY, CDR2 SYGVKD. The CDR3 loop spans 14 amino acids. The trim removed 8 bases at V and 5 bases at J, leaving 5 bases unmatched. In DNA form, the CDR3 reads TGTGCCATCTCACTAGCGGGGGCCAACAATGAGCAGTTCTTC. Translation: CAISLAGANNEQFF.

The chain couples TRBV9 to TRBJ2-7; D tentatively fits TRBD1 or TRBD2 (7 bases each). The V end lost 4 bases, the J end lost 3 bases, and 26 bases lay between the germline ends. The CDR3 has 18 amino acids. Germline V lookup: CDR1 SGDLS, CDR2 YYNGEE. The CDR3 bases are TGTGCCAGCAGCCAAGGGGGAGGGGGCCACCTACATGACTACGAGCAGTACTTC. Protein sequence: CASSQGGGGHLHDYEQYF. The whole variable domain, filled in from reference TRBV9 and TRBJ2-7, reads DSGVTQTPKHLITATGQRVTLRCSPRSGDLSVYWYQQSLDQGLQFLIQYYNGEERAKGNILERFSAQQFPDLHSELNLSSLELGDSALYFCASSQGGGGHLHDYEQYFGPGTRLTVT.

The genes are TRBV6-5 and TRBJ2-7, with unresolved D. The V gene's germline CDR1 is MNHEY and CDR2 SVGAGI. This CDR3 has 14 amino acids. The germline V and J ends were trimmed by 0 bases and 6 bases, with 12 bases remaining between them. The CDR3, as DNA: TGTGCCAGCAGTTACTCGATCTACGGTGGCGAGCAGTACTTC. Its protein product is CASSYSIYGGEQYF.

The V and J genes are TRBV16 and TRBJ2-7; TRBD1 matches 7 bases. Trimming cost V 4 bases and J 4 bases; bases outside gene matches: 4. The CDR3 contains 13 residues. Germline V lookup: CDR1 KGHSY, CDR2 FQNENV. CDR3: CASSLGQKYEQYF. The DNA for the CDR3 is TGTGCCAGCAGCCTGGGACAGAAATACGAGCAGTACTTC.

V is TRBV5-1 and J is TRBJ2-7, with 7 bases lining up with TRBD2. V lost 0 bases, J lost 5 bases, and 8 bases stayed unmatched. Germline V gene data show CDR1 as SGHRS and CDR2 as YFSETQ. The length of the CDR3 is 15 residues. The CDR3 bases are TGCGCCAGCAGCTTGGAGGTGCGGGGGACCCACGAGCAGTACTTC. Its protein is CASSLEVRGTHEQYF. Supplemented by reference TRBV5-1 and TRBJ2-7, the full variable domain reads KAGVTQTPRYLIKTRGQQVTLSCSPISGHRSVSWYQQTPGQGLQFLFEYFSETQRNKGNFPGRFSGRQFSNSRSEMNVSTLELGDSALYLCASSLEVRGTHEQYFGPGTRLTVT.

A few counts support this clone. V gene TRBV14 combines with J gene TRBJ2-7; no reliable D call. The V gene's germline CDR1 is SGHDN and CDR2 FVKESK. V dropped 4 bases and J dropped 5 bases, with 9 bases sitting between them. CDR3 length: 12 residues. CDR3 residues: CASSPLLDEQYF. Here the CDR3 DNA reads TGTGCCAGCAGCCCCCTCCTAGACGAGCAGTACTTC.

This chain uses TRBV7-9 with TRBJ2-4, with 7 positions matching TRBD2. Germline lookup yields CDR1 SEHNR and CDR2 FQNEAQ (reference sequence). This CDR3 region has 13 residues. V shed 0 bases, J shed 7 bases, and the junction held 0 bases outside the gene matches. CDR3 coding DNA: TGTGCCAGCAGCTTAGCGGGGGGGAACATTCAGTACTTC. Translating gives CASSLAGGNIQYF.

J is TRBJ1-6 and V is TRBV6-2 or TRBV6-3; no firm D call. CDR3 length: 15 amino acids. Looked up from germline, CDR1 is MNHEY and CDR2 is SVGEGT. V was cut by 4 bases and J by 13 bases, with 20 bases left in between. CDR3 loop: CASSSRDRGLSPLHF. CDR3 in DNA: TGTGCCAGCAGTTCACGAGACCGAGGGTTATCTCCCCTCCACTTT.

The rearrangement uses TRBV19 and TRBJ1-4; D is uncertain. Germline V gene lookup returns CDR1 LNHDA and CDR2 SQIVND (reference sequence). CDR3 length: 12 amino acids. V dropped 10 bases and J dropped 5 bases, with 11 bases sitting between them. CDR3 DNA: TGTGCCACCGGGCAGCTCAATGAAAAACTGTTTTTT. It specifies CATGQLNEKLFF. Looking up the rest from reference TRBV19 and TRBJ1-4 gives the full variable domain: DGGITQSPKYLFRKEGQNVTLSCEQNLNHDAMYWYRQDPGQGLRLIYYSQIVNDFQKGDIAEGYSVSREKKESFPLTVTSAQKNPTAFYLCATGQLNEKLFFGSGTQLSVL.

The rearrangement joins TRBV3-1 (or the pseudogene TRBV3-2) to TRBJ2-7; 11 bases map to TRBD2. This CDR3 region has 18 residues. The J segment lost 0 bases and the V segment lost 2 bases, leaving 9 bases of the junction unmatched. CDR1 LGHDT and CDR2 YNNKEL come from the germline V gene (reference sequence). The CDR3 DNA is TGTGCCAGCAGCCAACCAAAAGGACTAGCGGGCTACTCCTACGAGCAGTACTTC. Translating it yields CASSQPKGLAGYSYEQYF.

The chain recombines TRBV10-3 with TRBJ2-1; 8 positions agree with TRBD2. The ends lost 4 bases at V and 6 bases at J; junction bases unmatched: 5. This CDR3 has 14 amino acids. Germline V gene data show CDR1 as ENHRY and CDR2 as SYGVKD. CDR3 protein: CAISGTSSINEQFF. CDR3 sequence (DNA): TGTGCCATCAGTGGGACTAGCTCTATCAATGAGCAGTTCTTC.

The CDR3 DNA follows: TGTGCCAGCAGCTCTCCAAGTTTGCTCGAGCAGTACTTC. Translation gives CASSSPSLLEQYF. The rearrangement uses TRBV11-3 and TRBJ2-7; no reliable D call. Germline V gives CDR1 SGHNT, CDR2 YENEEA. V was pared by 4 bases and J by 6 bases, with 13 bases between. The CDR3 has 13 residues.

CDR3 region: CASSSDTGYPEQYF. In nucleotides, the CDR3 is TGCGCCAGCAGCTCGGATACAGGGTACCCCGAGCAGTACTTC. V is TRBV5-1 and J is TRBJ2-7, with D possibly matching TRBD1 (6 bases). CDR3 size: 14 residues. V was cut by 3 bases and J by 6 bases, with 16 bases left in between. The germline V gene encodes CDR1 SGHRS and CDR2 YFSETQ.

This chain connects TRBV11-2 to TRBJ2-7; TRBD2 might be the D (5 bases). Germline CDR1 is SGHAT and CDR2 is FQNNGV. The CDR3 contains 11 residues. The ends were cut back, 1 base at V and 12 bases at J, with 10 bases in the middle. CDR3 region: CASSLGPGRYF. CDR3 coding DNA: TGTGCCAGCAGCTTAGGTCCGGGAAGGTACTTC.

The CDR3 region is CASSLGQDYEQYF. The CDR3 nucleotides read TGTGCCAGCAGTTTAGGACAGGACTACGAGCAGTACTTC. The chain has TRBV28 and TRBJ2-7, with 7 bases identical to TRBD1. This CDR3 comprises 13 residues. CDR1 is MDHEN, CDR2 SYDVKM, per germline. Trimming cost V 2 bases and J 3 bases; bases outside gene matches: 1.